The following is a T cell receptor beta chain sequence with its context. Its specificity is not known. No cell sorting was done before RNA was extracted from the tissue. Between August and November 2014, newly diagnosed, chemotherapy-naive lung cancer patients underwent thoracic surgery in China. Deletions cut 9 bases from V and 2 bases from J, with 23 bases between. There are 17 residues in the CDR3. Looked up from germline, CDR1 is MNHEY and CDR2 is SVGAGI. The library came from three nested PCR rounds adapted from ARM-PCR protocols. TCRdb passed the multiplex PCR reads through MiXCR, listing each CDR3 protein once. Altogether around 99,000 distinct CDR3 sequences are present, roughly 74% being singletons, with the ten largest covering 37%. This sample is drawn from a study of tumor and adjacent non-tumor tissue in lung cancer. Background on the study: Each sample yielded 4 million to 4.5 million productive TCRbeta reads on average. Study outcomes and limitations: Significantly higher TCR diversity was found in tumor than normal lung.

This clonotype was sampled from a woman aged 60-75 years with non-small cell lung cancer. The J gene is TRBJ2-4, the V gene TRBV6-5, with D tentatively TRBD1 (6 bases). The material sequenced was lung tumor tissue. The CDR3, as DNA: TGTGCCAGTAGACCATCGAAAGGGGGAGTGACCAAAAACATTCAGTACTTC. This codes for CASRPSKGGVTKNIQYF.